This is a list of T cell receptor beta chains from one sample in a study of blood T cell repertoires in COVID-19. The assay was immunoSEQ multiplex PCR, and TCRdb's table has in-frame clones only and misses some. Of over 300,000 clones in the sample, approximately 82% were seen once. Material for sequencing was peripheral blood. The receptor set was obtained from a woman in her 50s with acute or convalescent COVID-19. The CDR3 runs from the conserved cysteine through the conserved F or W. The D gene is left open where the match is weak. The size of a clone is reported for some rows only, either as once, few or many, or as a class for expanded clones.

TRBD1,TRBV6-5,-,TRBJ2-2,TGTGCCAGCAGAACCGGGACAGGGATAATCAGGGAGCTGTTTTTT,CASRTGTGIIRELFF
TRBD1,TRBV27,-,TRBJ1-1,TGTGCCAGCAGTGACTCACAGGGGGTTTCGAACACTGAAGCTTTCTTT,CASSDSQGVSNTEAFF
-,TRBV11-2,-,TRBJ2-7,TGTGCCAGCAGTCAAAGAGGGCCTGCCTACGAGCAGTACTTC,CASSQRGPAYEQYF
-,TRBV27,-,TRBJ1-5,TGTGCCAGCAGCCCAGCGTCCTCCGGCAATCAGCCCCAGCATTTT,CASSPASSGNQPQHF
TRBD2,TRBV4-1,-,TRBJ2-1,TGCGCCAGCAGCCAGGGGACTAGCGGGGGGCGCTACAATGAGCAGTTCTTC,CASSQGTSGGRYNEQFF
TRBD1,TRBV11-2,-,TRBJ2-2,TGTGCCAGCAGCATACAGGGGGCGAACACCGGGGAGCTGTTTTTT,CASSIQGANTGELFF
-,TRBV5-1,-,TRBJ2-5,TGCGCCAGCAGCCCGATCGCGGGGAGGCAAGAGACCCAGTACTTC,CASSPIAGRQETQYF
-,TRBV7-8,-,TRBJ1-2,TGTGCCAGCAGCTTAGCGCAACAGGGCTACACCTTC,CASSLAQQGYTF
TRBD1,TRBV7-2,-,TRBJ2-7,TGTGCCAGCAAACGCAGGACAGGGGCAGCCTACGAGCAGTACTTC,CASKRRTGAAYEQYF
-,TRBV12-3/TRBV12-4,-,TRBJ2-7,TGTGCCAGCAGTTTTGGGCAGTCCTACGAGCAGTACTTC,CASSFGQSYEQYF
-,TRBV10-3,-,TRBJ2-2,TGTGCCATCAGAATAACTAACGGGGAGCTGTTTTTT,CAIRITNGELFF
-,TRBV11-2,-,TRBJ2-1,TGTGCCAGCAGCCCCCAGGTAGCGGTCTCCTACAATGAGCAGTTCTTC,CASSPQVAVSYNEQFF
-,TRBV29-1,-,TRBJ1-1,TGCAGCGGGACGGGGTCCAACTGGAACACTGAAGCTTTCTTT,CSGTGSNWNTEAFF
TRBD1,TRBV27,-,TRBJ2-7,TGTGCCAGCAGCCCACAGGGGTCTGAGGACGAGCAGTACTTC,CASSPQGSEDEQYF
TRBD1,TRBV5-1,-,TRBJ1-2,TGCGCCAGCAGCTGGTCCGGGACAGGTAACTATGGCTACACCTTC,CASSWSGTGNYGYTF
TRBD2,TRBV6-2/TRBV6-3,-,TRBJ2-5,TGTGCCAGCAGTTGGGAGGGGAAGACCCAGTACTTC,CASSWEGKTQYF
-,TRBV19,-,TRBJ1-3,TGTGCCAGTACGCCCGACATCTCTGGAAACACCATATATTTT,CASTPDISGNTIYF
-,TRBV4-1,few,TRBJ1-2,TGCGCCAGCGGCACAACAGAGTTTAACTATGGCTACACCTTC,CASGTTEFNYGYTF
-,TRBV4-1,-,TRBJ2-2,TGCGCCAGCAGCCACGGGAACACCGGGGAGCTGTTTTTT,CASSHGNTGELFF
TRBD1,TRBV5-5,-,TRBJ1-1,TGTGCCAGCAGCTTTACAGGGGTGAACACTGAAGCTTTCTTT,CASSFTGVNTEAFF
-,TRBV3-1/TRBV3-2,-,TRBJ1-1,TGTGCCAGCAGCCTTACGACAGGGAACACTGAAGCTTTCTTT,CASSLTTGNTEAFF
-,TRBV19,-,TRBJ1-5,TGTGCCAGTAGTACTAGCGGTTGGGGTTATCAGCCCCAGCATTTT,CASSTSGWGYQPQHF
TRBD1,TRBV7-6,-,TRBJ1-5,TGTGCCAGCAGCTCCCAGGGGGATCAGCCCCAGCATTTT,CASSSQGDQPQHF
TRBD2,TRBV7-3,once,TRBJ2-1,TGTGCCAGCAGCTTAGGTAGCGGGCTATACAATGAGCAGTTCTTC,CASSLGSGLYNEQFF
-,TRBV27,-,TRBJ1-2,TGTGCCAGCAGTTTATCGAAAGGGGTTGTCTATGGCTACACCTTC,CASSLSKGVVYGYTF
TRBD1,TRBV5-1,-,TRBJ2-1,TGCGCCAGCAGTTGGACCGGGACAGGGGACGGTGAGCAGTTCTTC,CASSWTGTGDGEQFF
-,TRBV2,-,TRBJ1-1,TGTGCCAGCATTAAGGAGGACGGCACTGAAGCTTTCTTT,CASIKEDGTEAFF
-,TRBV11-2,-,TRBJ1-4,TGTGCCAGCAGCCCAGGAGGGGCGGGCGAAAAACTGTTTTTT,CASSPGGAGEKLFF
-,TRBV30,-,TRBJ1-1,TGTGCCTGGAGAAGGACAGACGGGAACACTGAAGCTTTCTTT,CAWRRTDGNTEAFF
TRBD2,TRBV7-2,many,TRBJ2-2,TGTGCCAGCAGAAGACTAGCGGGAGGGTACGCCGGGGAGCTGTTTTTT,CASRRLAGGYAGELFF
-,TRBV5-1,-,TRBJ1-1,TGCGCCAGCAGCTTGTGGGGGGACACTGAAGCTTTCTTT,CASSLWGDTEAFF
TRBD2,TRBV6-6,-,TRBJ2-1,TGTGCCAGCAGTCTCCCCCTGGCGGGGGGGATGAATGAGCAGTTCTTC,CASSLPLAGGMNEQFF
TRBD2,TRBV6-1,-,TRBJ2-1,TGTGCCAGCAGTGACGATAGCGGGGTCTCCTACAATGAGCAGTTCTTC,CASSDDSGVSYNEQFF
TRBD1,TRBV4-2,-,TRBJ1-4,TGTGCCAGCAGCCTCGGGACAGGGGATACTAATGAAAAACTGTTTTTT,CASSLGTGDTNEKLFF
-,TRBV12-3/TRBV12-4,once,TRBJ1-2,TGTGCCAGCAGTTCGGACATTAACTATGGCTACACCTTC,CASSSDINYGYTF
-,TRBV12-3/TRBV12-4,-,TRBJ2-5,TGTGCGACAGGCGGGGAGACCCAGTACTTC,CATGGETQYF
TRBD1,TRBV30,-,TRBJ1-5,TGTGCCTGGCAGGACAGGGGTAGCAATCAGCCCCAGCATTTT,CAWQDRGSNQPQHF
TRBD2,TRBV30,few,TRBJ2-1,TGTGCCTGGAGGGGGGGGTCCTACAATGAGCAGTTCTTC,CAWRGGSYNEQFF
-,TRBV4-3,-,TRBJ2-1,TGCGCCAGCAGCAATCAGGGAGGCTACAATGAGCAGTTCTTC,CASSNQGGYNEQFF
TRBD1,TRBV9,-,TRBJ2-3,TGTGCCAGCAGCCTCGGACAGGGTGCAGATACGCAGTATTTT,CASSLGQGADTQYF
TRBD2,TRBV18,-,TRBJ2-3,TGTGCCAGTTACCCGGGAGGGGCCGGGGATACGCAGTATTTT,CASYPGGAGDTQYF